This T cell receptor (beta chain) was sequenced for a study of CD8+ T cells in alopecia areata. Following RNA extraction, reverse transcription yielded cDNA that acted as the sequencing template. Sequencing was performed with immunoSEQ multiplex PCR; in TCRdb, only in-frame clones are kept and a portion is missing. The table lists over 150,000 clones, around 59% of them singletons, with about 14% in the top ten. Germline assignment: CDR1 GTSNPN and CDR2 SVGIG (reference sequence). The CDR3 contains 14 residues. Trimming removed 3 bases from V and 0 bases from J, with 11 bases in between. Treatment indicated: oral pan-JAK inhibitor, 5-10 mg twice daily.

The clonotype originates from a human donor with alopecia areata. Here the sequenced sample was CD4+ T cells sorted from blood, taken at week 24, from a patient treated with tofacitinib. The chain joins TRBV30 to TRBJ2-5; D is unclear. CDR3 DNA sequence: TGTGCCTGGAGCGCCGCCACGTACCAAGAGACCCAGTACTTC. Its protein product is CAWSAATYQETQYF.